The present T cell receptor (beta chain) was sequenced within a study of T cell repertoires in cytomegalovirus infection. Turning to the study itself: HLA-C-restricted CMV epitopes, recently identified, and well-studied HLA-B-restricted ones were used by the study. In public TCR beta signatures, there were indications of both CMV infection and matching HLA type.

General study results and limits: Cumulative frequency (of public TCR beta family members) identified carriers of CMV plus the relevant HLA. HLA-C-restricted CMV-specific TCR beta clonotypes were dominant in the ex vivo response.

A word on this clonotype: Its antigen is undetermined.

Trimming removed 5 bases from V and 1 base from J; junction bases left unmatched: 3. Germline CDR1 reads SGHVS; CDR2 reads FNYEAQ. The CDR3 contains 14 residues. TCRdb re-derived calls from the reads in MiXCR, one entry per CDR3 protein. The data contain approximately 600,000 distinct CDR3 sequences, roughly 42% of them seen just once; the ten biggest clones take up around 50%. The chain combines TRBV7-6 with TRBJ2-7, with 9 nucleotides matching TRBD1. The sample in question was cultured PBMCs, obtained from culture after CMV antigen stimulation. The receptor was isolated from a human donor in good health (CMV status not recorded). Some clones in this sample may be carry-over from other donors' samples. This CDR3 is CASSRGTGSYEQYF. As DNA, the CDR3 is TGTGCCAGCAGCCGAGGGACAGGGTCCTACGAGCAGTACTTC.